These 9 T cell receptor beta chains originate from one sample sequenced in a study of response to subunit inactivated influenza vaccine. TCRdb ran MiXCR on the RT-PCR reads and lists one entry per CDR3 protein. The sample comprises around 600,000 distinct CDR3 sequences, about 11% of which are singletons, and approximately 11% rests with the top ten. These sequences were also reported in another study, on T cells expressing NK-cell markers. According to that study: 5'RACE template switching with UMIs produced the TCR beta cDNA.

Sequencing used PBMCs from blood, obtained on the day of vaccination. The receptors here all came from a man aged 50 or older who received an inactivated influenza vaccine.

J is TRBJ2-5 and V is TRBV4-2; 7 bases are a match to TRBD1. Germline assignment: CDR1 LGHNA and CDR2 YNFKEQ. The CDR3 runs 14 residues. With V trimmed by 9 bases and J by 2 bases, 9 bases remained unmatched. Here the CDR3 DNA reads TGTGCCAGTAGCAAAGGACAGGAACAAGAGACCCAGTACTTC. Translated, it gives CASSKGQEQETQYF.

Note on this clonotype: Because the CDR3 is missing its conserved closing phenylalanine or tryptophan, this is likely a read error. The chain is built from TRBV5-1 and TRBJ2-1; D ambiguous. Trimming removed 0 bases from V and 7 bases from J, with 8 bases in between. The germline gives CDR1 SGHRS, CDR2 YFSETQ. The length of the CDR3 is 13 residues. The chain's CDR3 is CASSLAPSNEQFL. CDR3 nucleotide sequence: TGCGCCAGCAGCTTGGCGCCCTCGAATGAGCAGTTCCTC.

This clonotype was recorded a few times. The gene calls are TRBV20-1 and TRBJ1-4; possibly TRBD1 for D (5 bases). The CDR3 is 14 amino acids. V gave up 1 base and J gave up 10 bases, with 16 bases separating them. Germline V lookup: CDR1 DFQATT, CDR2 SNEGSKA (reference sequence). In DNA form, the CDR3 reads TGCAGTGCTAGAGCCGTCCGGGACGGCGGAAAACTGTTTTTT. Translation gives CSARAVRDGGKLFF.

This chain uses TRBV20-1 with TRBJ2-5; 10 nucleotides line up with TRBD1. Germline V gene sequence: CDR1 DFQATT, CDR2 SNEGSKA (reference sequence). The ends lost 6 bases at V and 1 base at J; junction bases unmatched: 8. CDR3 length: 15 amino acids. The CDR3 is CSARPWDRGQETQYF. CDR3 DNA: TGCAGTGCCAGACCATGGGACAGGGGCCAAGAGACCCAGTACTTC.

The chain recombines TRBV11-2 with TRBJ2-7; no clear D gene. Germline CDR1 reads SGHAT; CDR2 reads FQNNGV. V was cut by 2 bases and J by 2 bases, with 10 bases left in between. There are 14 residues in the CDR3. Here the CDR3 DNA reads TGTGCCAGCAGCTTATTAAGCCTTACCTACGAGCAGTACTTC. Translating gives CASSLLSLTYEQYF.

This clonotype was counted a few times. The chain carries TRBV5-1 and TRBJ2-7, with 10 bases matching TRBD2. Germline lookup yields CDR1 SGHRS and CDR2 YFSETQ. With 3 bases clipped from V and 2 bases from J, the junction kept 14 bases outside the gene matches. The CDR3 contains 18 residues. This chain's CDR3 is CASSSHASGSRIPYEQYF. The CDR3 bases are TGCGCCAGCAGCTCACATGCTAGCGGGAGTAGGATTCCCTACGAGCAGTACTTC. Filled out from reference TRBV5-1 and TRBJ2-7, the complete variable domain reads KAGVTQTPRYLIKTRGQQVTLSCSPISGHRSVSWYQQTPGQGLQFLFEYFSETQRNKGNFPGRFSGRQFSNSRSEMNVSTLELGDSALYLCASSSHASGSRIPYEQYFGPGTRLTVT.

V gene TRBV12-3 or TRBV12-4 combines with J gene TRBJ2-5; TRBD2 aligns across 10 bases. The CDR3 contains 15 residues. V shed 6 bases and J 1 base; nucleotides not matched to a gene: 5. The CDR3 region has the DNA TGTGCCAGCAGAAACAGCGGGGGGGCCCAAGAGACCCAGTACTTC. Translation gives CASRNSGGAQETQYF.

The V gene is TRBV6-2 or TRBV6-3, the J gene TRBJ2-5, with TRBD2 matching over 13 bases. V lost 7 bases to trimming and J lost 5 bases; unmatched junction nucleotides: 7. Germline CDR1 and CDR2: MNHEY and SVGEGT. CDR3 size: 15 residues. The CDR3 spells CASTLGLAGFETQYF. The CDR3 region has the DNA TGTGCCAGCACCCTGGGACTAGCGGGATTCGAGACCCAGTACTTC.

V gene TRBV7-2 combines with J gene TRBJ2-3, with 10 bases aligning to TRBD2. Germline assignment: CDR1 SGHTA and CDR2 FQGNSA. This CDR3 has 17 amino acids. Germline trimming cut 1 base from V and 6 bases from J; bases unmatched to any gene: 10. The CDR3 reads CASSLVIQRGGLDTQYF. The CDR3 DNA reads TGTGCCAGCAGCTTAGTAATCCAGCGGGGGGGCCTCGATACGCAGTATTTT.